This T cell receptor beta chain was identified in a study of control samples from healthy donors and cancer patients. The CDR3 has 15 residues. Deletions cut 0 bases from V and 4 bases from J, with 13 bases between. The germline V gene encodes CDR1 SGHRS and CDR2 YFSETQ. Some clones are missing from TCRdb's copy, which holds only in-frame ones; the method was immunoSEQ multiplex PCR. The sample lists fewer than 120,000 clones; roughly 90% were seen once. Sequenced material: PBMCs. This receptor was obtained from a woman aged 55 to 70 with lung cancer. J is TRBJ1-1 and V is TRBV5-1; no reliable D call. This CDR3 reads CASSLGGGQATEAFF. The CDR3 DNA sequence: TGCGCCAGCAGCTTGGGTGGAGGGCAAGCCACTGAAGCTTTCTTT.